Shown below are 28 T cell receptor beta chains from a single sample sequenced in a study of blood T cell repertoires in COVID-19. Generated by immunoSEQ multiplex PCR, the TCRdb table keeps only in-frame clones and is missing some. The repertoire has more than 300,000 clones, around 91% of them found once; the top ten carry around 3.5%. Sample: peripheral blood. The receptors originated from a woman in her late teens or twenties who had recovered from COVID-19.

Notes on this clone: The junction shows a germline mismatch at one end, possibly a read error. In DNA, the CDR3 is TGTGCCAGCAATGAAGGACAGGGGATTCAGCCCCAGCATTTT. This translates into CASNEGQGIQPQHF. The V and J genes are TRBV6-1 and TRBJ1-5, with 9 nucleotides matching TRBD1. Germline V CDR1 and CDR2: MNHNS, SASEGT. The CDR3 is 14 residues long.

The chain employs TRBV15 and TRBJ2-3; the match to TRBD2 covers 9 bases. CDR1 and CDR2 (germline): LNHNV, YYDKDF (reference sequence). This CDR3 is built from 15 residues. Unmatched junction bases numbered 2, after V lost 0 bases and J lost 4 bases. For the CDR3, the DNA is TGTGCCACCAGCAGAGAGACTAGCGGCCCAGATACGCAGTATTTT. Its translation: CATSRETSGPDTQYF.

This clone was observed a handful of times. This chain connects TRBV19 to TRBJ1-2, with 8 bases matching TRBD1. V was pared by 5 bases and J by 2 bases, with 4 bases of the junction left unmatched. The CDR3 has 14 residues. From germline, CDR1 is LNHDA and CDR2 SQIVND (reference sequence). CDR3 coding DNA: TGTGCCAGTAGTGCCTGGACAGGGAACTATGGCTACACCTTC. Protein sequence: CASSAWTGNYGYTF.

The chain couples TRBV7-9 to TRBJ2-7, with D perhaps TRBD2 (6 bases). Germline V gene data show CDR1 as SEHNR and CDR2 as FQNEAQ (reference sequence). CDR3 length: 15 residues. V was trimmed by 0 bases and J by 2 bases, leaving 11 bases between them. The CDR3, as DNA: TGTGCCAGCAGCTTAGCGGGGACTCCCCCCTACGAGCAGTACGTC. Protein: CASSLAGTPPYEQYV.

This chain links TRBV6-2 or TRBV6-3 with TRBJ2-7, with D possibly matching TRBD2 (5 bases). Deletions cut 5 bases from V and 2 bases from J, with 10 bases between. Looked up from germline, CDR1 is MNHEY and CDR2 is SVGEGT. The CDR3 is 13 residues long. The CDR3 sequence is CASSADYTYEQYV. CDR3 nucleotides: TGTGCCAGCAGTGCCGACTACACCTACGAGCAGTACGTC.

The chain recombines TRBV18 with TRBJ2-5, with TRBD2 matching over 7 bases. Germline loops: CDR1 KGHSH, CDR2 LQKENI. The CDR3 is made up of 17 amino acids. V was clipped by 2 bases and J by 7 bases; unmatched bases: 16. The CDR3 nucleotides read TGTGCCAGCTCACCAGGGGCGGCCACTAGCGAATACGGGACCCAGTACTTC. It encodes CASSPGAATSEYGTQYF.

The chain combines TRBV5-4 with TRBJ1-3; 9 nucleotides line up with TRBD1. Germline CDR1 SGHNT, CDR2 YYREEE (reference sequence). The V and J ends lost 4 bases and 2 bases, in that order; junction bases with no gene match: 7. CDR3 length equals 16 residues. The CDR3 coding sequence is TGTGCCAGCAGCAGACAACAGGGGGCTACTGGAAACACCATATATTTT. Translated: CASSRQQGATGNTIYF. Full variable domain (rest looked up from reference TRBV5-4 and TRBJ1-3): ETGVTQSPTHLIKTRGQQVTLRCSSQSGHNTVSWYQQALGQGPQFIFQYYREEENGRGNFPPRFSGLQFPNYSSELNVNALELDDSALYLCASSRQQGATGNTIYFGEGSWLTVV.

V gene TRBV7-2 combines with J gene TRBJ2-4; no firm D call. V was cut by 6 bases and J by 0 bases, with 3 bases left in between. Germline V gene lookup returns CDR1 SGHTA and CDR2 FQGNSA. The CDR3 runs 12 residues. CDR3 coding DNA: TGTGCCAGCAGTCGAGCCAAAAACATTCAGTACTTC. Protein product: CASSRAKNIQYF.

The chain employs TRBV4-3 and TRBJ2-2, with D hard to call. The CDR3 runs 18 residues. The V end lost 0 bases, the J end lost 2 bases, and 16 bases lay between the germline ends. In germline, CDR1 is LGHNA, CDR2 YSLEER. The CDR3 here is CASSQEVATSINTGELFF. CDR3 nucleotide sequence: TGCGCCAGCAGCCAAGAGGTTGCCACTTCAATTAACACCGGGGAGCTGTTTTTT.

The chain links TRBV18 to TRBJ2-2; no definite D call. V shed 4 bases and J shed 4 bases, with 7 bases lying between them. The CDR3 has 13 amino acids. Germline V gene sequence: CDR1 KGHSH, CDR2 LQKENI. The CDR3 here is CASSRDSTGELFF. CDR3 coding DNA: TGTGCCAGCTCACGCGACTCCACCGGGGAGCTGTTTTTT.

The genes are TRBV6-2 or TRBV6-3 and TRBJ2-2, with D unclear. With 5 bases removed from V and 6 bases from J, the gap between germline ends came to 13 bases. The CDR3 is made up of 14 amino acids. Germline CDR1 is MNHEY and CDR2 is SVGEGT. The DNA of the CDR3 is TGTGCCAGCAGTGTACCTCGGGTCTCCGGGGAGCTGTTTTTT. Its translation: CASSVPRVSGELFF.

The CDR3 nucleotides are TGCAGCGGCAAAACAGGGATCCACGACGTCCTGACTTTC. Its translation is CSGKTGIHDVLTF. The rearrangement joins TRBV29-1 to TRBJ2-6; tentative D call: TRBD1 (6 bases). The V end was cut by 7 bases, the J end by 11 bases, with 18 bases between. The germline V gene has CDR1 SQVTM and CDR2 ANQGSEA. CDR3 length: 13 amino acids.

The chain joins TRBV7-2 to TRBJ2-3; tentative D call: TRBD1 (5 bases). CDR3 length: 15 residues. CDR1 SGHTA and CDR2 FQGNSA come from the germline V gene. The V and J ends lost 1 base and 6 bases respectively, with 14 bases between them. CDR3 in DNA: TGTGCCAGCAGCTTAGTTGGCAGGGTGGTGGATACGCAGTATTTT. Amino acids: CASSLVGRVVDTQYF.

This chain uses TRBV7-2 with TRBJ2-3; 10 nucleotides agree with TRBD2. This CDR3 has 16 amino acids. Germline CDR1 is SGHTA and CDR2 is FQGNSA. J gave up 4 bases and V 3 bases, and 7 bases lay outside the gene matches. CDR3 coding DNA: TGTGCCAGCAGCTTGAGCGGGAGGGCAATGGCAGATACGCAGTATTTT. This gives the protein CASSLSGRAMADTQYF.

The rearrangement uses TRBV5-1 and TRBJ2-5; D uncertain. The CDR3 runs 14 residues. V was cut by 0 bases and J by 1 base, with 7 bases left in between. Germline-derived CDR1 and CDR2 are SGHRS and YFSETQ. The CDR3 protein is CASSLVPGQETQYF. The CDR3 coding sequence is TGCGCCAGCAGCTTGGTTCCAGGCCAAGAGACCCAGTACTTC.

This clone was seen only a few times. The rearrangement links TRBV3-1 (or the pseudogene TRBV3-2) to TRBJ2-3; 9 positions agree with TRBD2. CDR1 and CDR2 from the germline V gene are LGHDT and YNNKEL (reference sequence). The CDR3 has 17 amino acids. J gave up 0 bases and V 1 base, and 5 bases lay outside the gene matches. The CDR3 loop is CASSQAPSGGSTDTQYF. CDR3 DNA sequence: TGTGCCAGCAGCCAAGCTCCCAGCGGGGGGAGCACAGATACGCAGTATTTT.

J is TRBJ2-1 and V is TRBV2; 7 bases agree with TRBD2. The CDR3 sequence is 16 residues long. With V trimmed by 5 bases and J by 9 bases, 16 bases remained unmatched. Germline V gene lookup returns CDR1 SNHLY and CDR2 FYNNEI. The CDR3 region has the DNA TGTGCCAGCAGTCCATCGACGGGGGGAGTATCTAGTGAGCAGTTCTTC. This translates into CASSPSTGGVSSEQFF. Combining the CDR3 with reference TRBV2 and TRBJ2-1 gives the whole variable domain EPEVTQTPSHQVTQMGQEVILRCVPISNHLYFYWYRQILGQKVEFLVSFYNNEISEKSEIFDDQFSVERPDGSNFTLKIRSTKLEDSAMYFCASSPSTGGVSSEQFFGPGTRLTVL.

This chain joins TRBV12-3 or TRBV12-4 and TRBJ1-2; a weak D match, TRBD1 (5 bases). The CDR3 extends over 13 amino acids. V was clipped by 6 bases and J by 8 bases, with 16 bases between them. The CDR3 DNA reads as TGTGCCAGCAGCCTAGGAGGGGAAGTCGGCTACACCTTC. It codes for CASSLGGEVGYTF.

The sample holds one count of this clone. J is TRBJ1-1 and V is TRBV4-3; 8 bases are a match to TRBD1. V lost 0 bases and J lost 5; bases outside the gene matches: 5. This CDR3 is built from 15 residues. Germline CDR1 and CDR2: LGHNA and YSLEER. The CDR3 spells CASSQDSTGGTEAFF. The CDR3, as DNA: TGCGCCAGCAGCCAAGATTCTACAGGGGGAACTGAAGCTTTCTTT.

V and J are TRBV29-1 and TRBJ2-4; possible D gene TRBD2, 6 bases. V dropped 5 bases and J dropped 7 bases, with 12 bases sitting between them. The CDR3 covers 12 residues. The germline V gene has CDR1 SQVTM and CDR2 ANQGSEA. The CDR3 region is CSVRVGGNIQYF. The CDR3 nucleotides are TGCAGCGTTCGGGTCGGGGGTAACATTCAGTACTTC.

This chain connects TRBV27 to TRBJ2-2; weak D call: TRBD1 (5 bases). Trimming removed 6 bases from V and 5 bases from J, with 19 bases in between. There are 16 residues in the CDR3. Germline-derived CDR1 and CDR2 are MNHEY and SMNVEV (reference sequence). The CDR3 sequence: CASRVGRALGTGELFF. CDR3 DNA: TGTGCCAGCAGAGTCGGCAGGGCGCTGGGGACCGGGGAGCTGTTTTTT.

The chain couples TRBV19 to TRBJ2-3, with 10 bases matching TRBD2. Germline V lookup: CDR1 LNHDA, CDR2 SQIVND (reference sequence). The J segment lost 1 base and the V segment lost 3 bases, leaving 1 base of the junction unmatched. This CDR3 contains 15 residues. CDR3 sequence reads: CASSIGTSGTDTQYF. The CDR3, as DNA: TGTGCCAGTAGTATTGGGACTAGCGGCACAGATACGCAGTATTTT.

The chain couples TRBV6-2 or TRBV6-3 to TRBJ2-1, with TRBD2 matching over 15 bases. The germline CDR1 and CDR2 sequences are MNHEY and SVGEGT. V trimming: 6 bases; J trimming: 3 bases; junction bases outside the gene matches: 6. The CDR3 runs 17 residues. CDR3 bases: TGTGCCAGCAGCCACCGGACTAGCGGGAGGGGCTACAATGAGCAGTTCTTC. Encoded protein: CASSHRTSGRGYNEQFF.

The CDR3 DNA reads as TGCGCCAGGCCGGGACTAGCTCAAGGTGAGCAGTTCTTC. As protein: CARPGLAQGEQFF. The chain carries TRBV10-1 and TRBJ2-1; 9 bases are shared with TRBD2. The CDR3 sequence is 13 residues long. J gave up 9 bases and V 9 bases, and 9 bases lay outside the gene matches. Germline values: CDR1 WNHNN, CDR2 SYGVQD (reference sequence).

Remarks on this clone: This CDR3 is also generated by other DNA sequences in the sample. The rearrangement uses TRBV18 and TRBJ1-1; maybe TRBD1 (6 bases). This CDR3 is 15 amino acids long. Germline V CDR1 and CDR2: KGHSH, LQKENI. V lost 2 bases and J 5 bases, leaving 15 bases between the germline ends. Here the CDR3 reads CASSPAGGAGTEAFF. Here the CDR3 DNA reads TGTGCCAGCTCACCAGCGGGGGGCGCGGGGACTGAAGCTTTCTTT.

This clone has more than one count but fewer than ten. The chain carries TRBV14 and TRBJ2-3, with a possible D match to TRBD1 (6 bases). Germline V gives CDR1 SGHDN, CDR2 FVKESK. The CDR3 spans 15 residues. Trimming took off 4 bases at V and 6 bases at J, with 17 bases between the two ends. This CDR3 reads CASSLRSGTSDTQYF. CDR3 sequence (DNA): TGTGCCAGCAGCCTCCGATCCGGGACATCGGATACGCAGTATTTT.

For the CDR3, the DNA is TGTGCCAGCAGTTCTAGCGGGAGGACACAAGAGACCCAGTACTTC. Residues: CASSSSGRTQETQYF. The rearrangement links TRBV6-1 to TRBJ2-5; 11 nucleotides align to TRBD2. The CDR3 contains 15 residues. V lost 5 bases to trimming and J lost 2 bases; unmatched junction nucleotides: 4. Germline V lookup: CDR1 MNHNS, CDR2 SASEGT.

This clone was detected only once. This CDR3 reads CASSQDAVPNYGYTF. For the CDR3, the DNA is TGTGCCAGCAGCCAAGATGCAGTCCCTAACTATGGCTACACCTTC. V usage is TRBV3-1 (or the pseudogene TRBV3-2) and J usage is TRBJ1-2; no firm D call. The CDR3 spans 15 residues. The V end was cut by 0 bases, the J end by 0 bases, with 8 bases between. Germline V CDR1 and CDR2: LGHDT, YNNKEL (reference sequence).